These T cell receptor beta chains were read from a single sample in a study of blood T cell repertoires in COVID-19. The data were produced by immunoSEQ multiplex PCR, yet TCRdb's version contains in-frame clones alone and is incomplete. The table includes about 260,000 clones, 70% to 90% detected once. Input material: peripheral blood. These receptors came from a human donor in a cohort sampled during active COVID-19. Each CDR3 is given with its conserved first and last residue. D genes are given only for firm matches. Only some rows state a clone size, as once, few, many or a class for expanded clones.

J gene	clone size	V gene	D gene	CDR3 length	CDR3 DNA	CDR3 protein
TRBJ1-6	.	TRBV20-1	TRBD1	19	TGCAGTGCTAGTCGAGGACAGGGGGCCGGGTGGACCTATAATTCACCCCTCCACTTT	CSASRGQGAGWTYNSPLHF
TRBJ2-7	.	TRBV6-2/TRBV6-3	.	11	TGTGCCAGCAGTGAGCTCTACGAGCAGTACTTC	CASSELYEQYF
TRBJ2-7	.	TRBV29-1	TRBD1	11	TGCAGCGTTCGACAGGGCGACGAGCAGTACTTC	CSVRQGDEQYF
TRBJ2-1	.	TRBV6-5	TRBD2	14	TGTGCCAGCACCAGTAGCGGGAGTCACAATGAGCAGTTCTTC	CASTSSGSHNEQFF
TRBJ2-7	.	TRBV28	.	17	TGTGCCAGCTTCTCGACAGGCCCACAGGGCCTCTCCTACGAGCAGTACTTC	CASFSTGPQGLSYEQYF
TRBJ2-5	.	TRBV7-8	.	15	TGTGCCAGCAGCTTATTGTCTAGCAACTGGGAGACCCAGTACTTC	CASSLLSSNWETQYF
TRBJ1-6	.	TRBV15	.	16	TGTGCCACCAGAGCGCGCCCAGGGGAAACGGATTCACCCCTCCACTTT	CATRARPGETDSPLHF
TRBJ2-7	.	TRBV9	TRBD1	15	TGTGCCAGCAGCGCCCGGGACAGGGGTACCTACGAGCAGTACTTC	CASSARDRGTYEQYF
TRBJ2-3	.	TRBV9	.	16	TGTGCCAGCAGCGTAGCTGCGGGTACTAGCACAGATACGCAGTATTTT	CASSVAAGTSTDTQYF
TRBJ2-3	.	TRBV6-2/TRBV6-3	.	13	TGTGCCAGCAGTTATAGGAGTCTGCTCGCGCAGTATTTT	CASSYRSLLAQYF
TRBJ1-5	.	TRBV19	TRBD1	16	TGTGCCAGTAGGGATACACCGGGACAGGCGTTTCAGCCCCAGCATTTT	CASRDTPGQAFQPQHF
TRBJ2-1	.	TRBV12-2	.	19	TGTGCAAGTCGCTTAGCGTCCGGGACTAGCGGGGGGGCCTACAATGAGCAGTTCTTC	CASRLASGTSGGAYNEQFF
TRBJ2-7	.	TRBV24-1	.	14	TGTGCCACCAGTGATTCGGGAACAGACTACGAGCAGTACTTC	CATSDSGTDYEQYF
TRBJ1-2	.	TRBV7-9	.	13	TGTGCCAGCAGCCTGGGGCTGATACAGGGCTACACCTTC	CASSLGLIQGYTF
TRBJ2-5	once	TRBV6-2/TRBV6-3	TRBD2	13	TGTGCCAGCAGTTTCGGGGGGCAAGAGACCCAGTACTTC	CASSFGGQETQYF
TRBJ1-4	.	TRBV3-1/TRBV3-2	TRBD1	15	TGTGCCAGCAGCCCAACAGGGGGGGGTAATGAAAAACTGTTTTTT	CASSPTGGGNEKLFF
TRBJ2-3	.	TRBV4-1	.	19	TGCGCCAGCAGCCAAGATCAGGGCCGATATTTAATGGGCACAGATACGCAGTATTTT	CASSQDQGRYLMGTDTQYF